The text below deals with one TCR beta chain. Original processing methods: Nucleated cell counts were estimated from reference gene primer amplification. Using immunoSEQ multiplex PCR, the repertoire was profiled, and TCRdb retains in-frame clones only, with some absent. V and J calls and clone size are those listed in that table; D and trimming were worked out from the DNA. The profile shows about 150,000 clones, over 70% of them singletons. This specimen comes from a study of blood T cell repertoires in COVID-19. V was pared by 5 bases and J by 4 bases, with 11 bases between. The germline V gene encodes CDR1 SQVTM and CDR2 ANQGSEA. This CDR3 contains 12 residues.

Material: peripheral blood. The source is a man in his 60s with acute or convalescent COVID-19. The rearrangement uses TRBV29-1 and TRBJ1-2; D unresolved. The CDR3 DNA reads TGCAGCGTTCCCCGGAGAGGCTATGGCTACACCTTC. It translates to CSVPRRGYGYTF.